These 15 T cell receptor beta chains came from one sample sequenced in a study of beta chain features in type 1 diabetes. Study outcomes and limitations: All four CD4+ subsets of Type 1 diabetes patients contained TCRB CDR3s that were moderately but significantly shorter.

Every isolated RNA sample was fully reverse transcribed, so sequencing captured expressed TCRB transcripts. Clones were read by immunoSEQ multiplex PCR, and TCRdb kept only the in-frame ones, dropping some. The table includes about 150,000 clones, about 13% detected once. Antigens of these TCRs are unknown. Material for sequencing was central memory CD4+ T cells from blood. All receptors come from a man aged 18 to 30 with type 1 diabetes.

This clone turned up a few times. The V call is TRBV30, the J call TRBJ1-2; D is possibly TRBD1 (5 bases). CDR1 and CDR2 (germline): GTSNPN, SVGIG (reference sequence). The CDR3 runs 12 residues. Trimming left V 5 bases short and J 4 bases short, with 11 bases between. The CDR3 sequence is CAWGLGGYGYTF. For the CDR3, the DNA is TGTGCCTGGGGACTCGGGGGCTATGGCTACACCTTC. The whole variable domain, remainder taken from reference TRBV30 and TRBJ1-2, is SQTIHQWPATLVQPVGSPLSLECTVEGTSNPNLYWYRQAAGRGLQLLFYSVGIGQISSEVPQNLSASRPQDRQFILSSKKLLLSDSGFYLCAWGLGGYGYTFGSGTRLTVV.

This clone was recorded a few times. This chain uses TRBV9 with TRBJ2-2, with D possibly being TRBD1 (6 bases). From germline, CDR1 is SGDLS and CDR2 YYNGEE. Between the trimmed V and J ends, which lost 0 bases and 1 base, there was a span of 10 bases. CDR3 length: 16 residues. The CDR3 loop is CASSVAGAGNTGELFF. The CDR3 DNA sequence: TGTGCCAGCAGCGTAGCAGGGGCCGGGAACACCGGGGAGCTGTTTTTT.

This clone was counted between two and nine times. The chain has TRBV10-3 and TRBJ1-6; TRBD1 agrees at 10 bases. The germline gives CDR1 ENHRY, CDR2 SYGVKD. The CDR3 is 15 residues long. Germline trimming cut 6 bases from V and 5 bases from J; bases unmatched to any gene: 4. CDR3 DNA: TGTGCCATCAGAAGTGGACAGGGGGATAATTCACCCCTCCACTTT. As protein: CAIRSGQGDNSPLHF.

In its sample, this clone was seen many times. The DNA for the CDR3 is TGCAGTGACCGCGCGGGGCGCACAGATACGCAGTATTTT. Translated: CSDRAGRTDTQYF. The chain links TRBV29-1 to TRBJ2-3, with TRBD2 as a possible D gene (6 bases). Germline lookup yields CDR1 SQVTM and CDR2 ANQGSEA. The CDR3 is made up of 13 amino acids.

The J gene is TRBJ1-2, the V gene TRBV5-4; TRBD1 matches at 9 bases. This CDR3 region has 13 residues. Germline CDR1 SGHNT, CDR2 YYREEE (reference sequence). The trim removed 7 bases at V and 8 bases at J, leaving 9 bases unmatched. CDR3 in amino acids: CASAWDRVGGYTF. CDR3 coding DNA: TGTGCCAGCGCCTGGGACAGGGTAGGGGGCTACACCTTC.

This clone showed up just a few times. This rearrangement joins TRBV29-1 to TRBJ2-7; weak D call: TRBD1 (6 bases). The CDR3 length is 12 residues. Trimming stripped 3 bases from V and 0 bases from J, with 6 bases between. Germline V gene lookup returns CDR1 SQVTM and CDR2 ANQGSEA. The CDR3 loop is CSVEDSSYEQYF. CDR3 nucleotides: TGCAGCGTTGAGGACAGCTCCTACGAGCAGTACTTC.

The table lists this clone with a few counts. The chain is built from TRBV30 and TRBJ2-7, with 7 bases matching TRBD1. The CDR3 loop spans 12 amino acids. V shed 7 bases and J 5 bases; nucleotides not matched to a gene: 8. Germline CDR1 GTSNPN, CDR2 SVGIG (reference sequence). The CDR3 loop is CALSRGYDEQYF. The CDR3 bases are TGTGCCTTGTCCAGGGGGTATGACGAGCAGTACTTC.

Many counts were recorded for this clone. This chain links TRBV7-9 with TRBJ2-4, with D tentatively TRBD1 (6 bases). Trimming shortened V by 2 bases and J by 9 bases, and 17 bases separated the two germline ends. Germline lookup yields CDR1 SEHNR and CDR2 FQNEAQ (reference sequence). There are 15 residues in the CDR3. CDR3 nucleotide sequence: TGTGCCAGCAGCTTATCCGGCGCAGGGACACGCATTCAGTACTTC. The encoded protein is CASSLSGAGTRIQYF.

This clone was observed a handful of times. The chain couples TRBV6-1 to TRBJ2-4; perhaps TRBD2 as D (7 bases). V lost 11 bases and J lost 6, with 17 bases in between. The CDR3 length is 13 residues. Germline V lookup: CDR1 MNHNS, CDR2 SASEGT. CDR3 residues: CALGGQGTNIQYF. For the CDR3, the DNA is TGTGCCTTGGGGGGGCAGGGGACAAACATTCAGTACTTC.

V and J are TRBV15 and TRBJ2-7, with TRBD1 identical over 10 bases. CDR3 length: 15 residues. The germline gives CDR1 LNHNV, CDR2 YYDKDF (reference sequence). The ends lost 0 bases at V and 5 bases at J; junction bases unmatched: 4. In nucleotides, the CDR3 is TGTGCCACCAGCAGAGATCGGGGACAGGGGAACGAGCAGTACTTC. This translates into CATSRDRGQGNEQYF.

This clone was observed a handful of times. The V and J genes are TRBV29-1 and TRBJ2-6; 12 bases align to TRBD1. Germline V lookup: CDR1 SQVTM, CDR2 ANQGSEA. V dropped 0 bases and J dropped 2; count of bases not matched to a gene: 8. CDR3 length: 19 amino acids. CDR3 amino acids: CSVEDPLGQGAAGANVLTF. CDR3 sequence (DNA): TGCAGCGTTGAAGATCCTTTGGGACAGGGGGCTGCTGGGGCCAACGTCCTGACTTTC.

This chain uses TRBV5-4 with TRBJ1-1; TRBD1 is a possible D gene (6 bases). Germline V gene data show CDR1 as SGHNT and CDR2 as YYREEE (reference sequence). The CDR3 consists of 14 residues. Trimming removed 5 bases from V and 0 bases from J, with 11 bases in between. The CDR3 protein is CASSRQGLNTEAFF. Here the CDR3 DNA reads TGTGCCAGCAGTCGTCAGGGGCTGAACACTGAAGCTTTCTTT.

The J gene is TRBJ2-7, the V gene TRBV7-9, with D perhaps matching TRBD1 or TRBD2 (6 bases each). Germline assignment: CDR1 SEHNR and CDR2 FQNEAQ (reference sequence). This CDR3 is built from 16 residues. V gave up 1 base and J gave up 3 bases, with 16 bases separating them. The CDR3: CASSLVRGAGDYEQYF. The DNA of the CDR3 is TGTGCCAGCAGCTTAGTTCGCGGGGCAGGGGACTACGAGCAGTACTTC.

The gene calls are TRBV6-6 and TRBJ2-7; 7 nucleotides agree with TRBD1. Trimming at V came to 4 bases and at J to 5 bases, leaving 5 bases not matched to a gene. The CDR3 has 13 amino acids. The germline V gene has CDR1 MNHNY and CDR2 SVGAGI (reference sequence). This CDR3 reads CASSFTGVHEQYF. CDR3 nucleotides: TGTGCCAGCAGTTTCACAGGGGTTCACGAGCAGTACTTC.

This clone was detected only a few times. Here the CDR3 DNA reads TGTGCCAGCAGCAAGGGACTAGCGGGGGCCGTAGATACGCAGTATTTT. Translation: CASSKGLAGAVDTQYF. The chain has TRBV2 and TRBJ2-3, with 14 bases that match TRBD2. Germline assignment: CDR1 SNHLY and CDR2 FYNNEI. V shed 6 bases and J 5 bases; nucleotides not matched to a gene: 7. The CDR3 runs 16 residues. Supplemented by reference TRBV2 and TRBJ2-3, the full variable domain reads EPEVTQTPSHQVTQMGQEVILRCVPISNHLYFYWYRQILGQKVEFLVSFYNNEISEKSEIFDDQFSVERPDGSNFTLKIRSTKLEDSAMYFCASSKGLAGAVDTQYFGPGTRLTVL.